The present TCR beta chain was sequenced within a study of vaccination effects on CD4 cells after COVID-19. About the research overall: A median of 72 days separated the second dose and sampling. General study results and limits: After vaccination of healthy people, only 1 of 255 vaccine-induced clones cross-reacted with common cold coronaviruses.

TCRdb's table, derived via immunoSEQ multiplex PCR, lists solely in-frame clones and lacks some. Among about 59,000 clones listed, roughly 78% were seen once. Before sequencing took place, the ViraFEST assay used viral peptide pools to expand antigen-specific CD4+ T cells. Isolation of CD4+ T cells took place after about ten days of culture. BNT162b2 vaccine or mRNA-1273 vaccine was given to participants in two doses. Peptides at about 10 ug/ml and IL-2 at about 9.8 IU/ml were added to approximately 2 million PBMC per well. Turning to this clone: Its antigen is as yet unknown.

Trimming stripped 5 bases from V and 0 bases from J, with 10 bases between. The germline CDR1 and CDR2 sequences are LNHDA and SQIVND (reference sequence). The CDR3 is 15 amino acids. The J gene is TRBJ2-2, the V gene TRBV19; D gene uncertain. The sequencing used CD4+ T cells from PBMCs cultured with HCoV-OC43 spike peptides, collected after COVID-19 vaccination. Specified subset: HCoV-OC43 spike overlapping peptide pool stimulation. The sequence was collected from a human donor who received a COVID-19 vaccine. CDR3 sequence reads: CASSFWTANTGELFF. Written as DNA, the CDR3 is TGTGCCAGTAGTTTCTGGACGGCGAACACCGGGGAGCTGTTTTTT.